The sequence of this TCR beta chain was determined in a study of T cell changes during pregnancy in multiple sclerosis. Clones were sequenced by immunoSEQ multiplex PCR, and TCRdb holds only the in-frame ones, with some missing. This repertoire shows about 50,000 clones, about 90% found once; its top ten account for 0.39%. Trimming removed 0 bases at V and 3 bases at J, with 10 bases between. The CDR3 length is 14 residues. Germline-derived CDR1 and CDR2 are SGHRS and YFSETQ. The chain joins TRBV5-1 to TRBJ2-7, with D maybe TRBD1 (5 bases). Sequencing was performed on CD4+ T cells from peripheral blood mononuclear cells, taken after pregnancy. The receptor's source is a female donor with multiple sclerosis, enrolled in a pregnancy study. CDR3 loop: CASSLGGDGYEQYF. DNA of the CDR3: TGCGCCAGCAGCTTGGGGGGCGACGGCTACGAGCAGTACTTC.